Described below is a single T cell receptor beta chain sequence and its context. This clone was observed a single time. Its target antigen remains unknown. No much larger clone exists at a distance of one base, and base qualities are not known. The data were obtained in a study of T cell responses to AZD1222 COVID-19 vaccine (dated by TCRdb to the early 2020s). General notes on the study: AZD1222 recipients with second doses at about 4 weeks or about 12 weeks were pooled, because spike-specific TCR depth and breadth did not differ between schedules. A total of more than 230 trial participants underwent TCR sequencing, of whom around 210 had received two doses of AZD1222 and around 25 had received two doses of the MenACWY control vaccine. Enrollment into the trials was organized by age into subgroups of 18-55, 56-69 and 70-plus years, and those subgroups contained roughly 150, 30 and 60 TCR-sequenced participants, respectively.

The time point label, as the study defines it: baseline before first vaccination. Vaccinee samples came from UK trials COV001 and COV002, including a single-blind randomized controlled phase 2/3 trial of AZD1222 (ChAdOx1 nCoV-19) in healthy adults. For TCRbeta chain sequencing, PBMC samples from trial participants were taken at day 0 and at day 28 after the second dose. The CDR3 regions of human TCRbeta chains were analyzed by immunosequencing. The paper's processing steps were these. Repertoire TCRs were checked for matches against a reference library of SARS-CoV-2-specific TCRs that had been generated using the MIRA antigen-specificity platform. Breadth meant the fraction of unique TCRs that were SARS-CoV-2-associated, whereas depth meant the fraction of total T cells that were SARS-CoV-2-associated. Each spike-specific TCR was assigned to its reactive spike region and to a CD4 or CD8 class using the MIRA data. Log10-transformed breadth and depth values were compared by one-way ANOVA with Sidak's multiple comparisons tests. Here the immuneACCESS table is served through TCRdb, limited to in-frame sequences with V and J called. Missing clones are a known gap in these copies; in checked studies unresolved V genes cover under half, and the rest lacks a known reason. V and J calls plus clone size are reproduced from that table; the DNA served to infer D and trimming. The sample table shows around 160,000 clones, and 90% to 95% are seen once. The leading ten clones occupy roughly 5% of the sample.

The germline ends are 15 bases apart after V is trimmed by 5 bases and J by 8 bases. Based on the germline V gene, the CDR1 and CDR2 sequences are SGHTA and FQGTGA. Reading from cysteine to phenylalanine, the CDR3 counts 14 amino acids. Only the CDR3 part of the read is kept: 42 bases, read in frame from the first base. What the study reported, not specific to this receptor: In the small 56-69-year group, the increase in depth fell short of significance, most likely because of low power. Nearly half of unique spike-specific TCRs reportedly recognized epitopes outside regions mutated in the B.1.351 and B.1.1.7 variants. Because no day 14 peak-response samples were available, the repertoires could be characterized only after the peak T cell response. The whole spike protein was spanned by vaccine-associated CD4 TCRs, and dominant responses were seen in regions 160-218 and 743-854. Conclusions about previously exposed vaccinees were limited because only six AZD1222 recipients were SARS-CoV-2 seropositive at baseline. Participants were mostly white British, with more females than males. The authors suggested clonal diversity may have been underestimated. A significant rise in spike-specific TCR breadth and depth was observed after two AZD1222 doses relative to day 0 and relative to MenACWY recipients.

The material was peripheral blood, obtained on day 0 of AZD1222 vaccination. In this chain, TRBV7-3 is recombined with TRBJ2-2; the D gene cannot be resolved reliably. This receptor was identified in an adult in good health. The DNA is as follows: TGTGCCAGCAGCCCCCGGACCAATGCGGGGGAGCTGTTTTTT. Its protein reads: CASSPRTNAGELFF.